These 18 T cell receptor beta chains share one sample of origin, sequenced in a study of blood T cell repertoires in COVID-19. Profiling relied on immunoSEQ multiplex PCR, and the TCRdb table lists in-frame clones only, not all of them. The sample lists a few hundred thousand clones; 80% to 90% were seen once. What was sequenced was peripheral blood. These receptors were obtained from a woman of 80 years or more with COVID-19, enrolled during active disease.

In DNA form, the CDR3 reads TGTGCCATCAGTGTAGCTAGCGGGGGGCGGAACACCGGGGAGCTGTTTTTT. Its translation: CAISVASGGRNTGELFF. The chain joins TRBV10-3 to TRBJ2-2; 11 nucleotides agree with TRBD2. This CDR3 has 17 amino acids. In germline, CDR1 is ENHRY, CDR2 SYGVKD. V gave up 4 bases and J gave up 1 base; unmatched junction bases: 5.

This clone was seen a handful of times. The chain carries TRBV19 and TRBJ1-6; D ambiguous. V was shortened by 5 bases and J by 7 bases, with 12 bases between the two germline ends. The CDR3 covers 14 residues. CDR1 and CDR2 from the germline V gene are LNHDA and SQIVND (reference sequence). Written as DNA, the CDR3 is TGTGCCAGTAGTCATGACCAAGCGAATTCACCCCTCCACTTT. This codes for CASSHDQANSPLHF. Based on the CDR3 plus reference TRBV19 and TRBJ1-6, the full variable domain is DGGITQSPKYLFRKEGQNVTLSCEQNLNHDAMYWYRQDPGQGLRLIYYSQIVNDFQKGDIAEGYSVSREKKESFPLTVTSAQKNPTAFYLCASSHDQANSPLHFGNGTRLTVT.

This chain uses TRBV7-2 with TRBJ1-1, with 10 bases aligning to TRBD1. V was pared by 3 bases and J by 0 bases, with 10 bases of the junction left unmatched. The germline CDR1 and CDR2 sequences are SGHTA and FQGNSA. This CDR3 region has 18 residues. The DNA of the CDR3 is TGTGCCAGCAGCTTCCCCCGTGGACAGGGGGGTATGAACACTGAAGCTTTCTTT. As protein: CASSFPRGQGGMNTEAFF.

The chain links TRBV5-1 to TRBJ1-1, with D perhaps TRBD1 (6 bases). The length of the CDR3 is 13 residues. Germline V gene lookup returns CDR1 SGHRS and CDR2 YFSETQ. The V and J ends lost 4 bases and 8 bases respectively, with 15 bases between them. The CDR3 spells CASSATPGVEAFF. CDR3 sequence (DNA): TGCGCCAGCAGCGCGACCCCAGGGGTGGAAGCTTTCTTT.

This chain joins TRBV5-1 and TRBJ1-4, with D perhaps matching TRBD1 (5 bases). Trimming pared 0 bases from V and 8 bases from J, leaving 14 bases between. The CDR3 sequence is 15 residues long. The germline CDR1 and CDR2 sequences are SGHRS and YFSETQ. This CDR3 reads CASSLEAGFGEKLFF. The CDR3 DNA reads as TGCGCCAGCAGCTTGGAGGCAGGGTTTGGAGAAAAACTGTTTTTT.

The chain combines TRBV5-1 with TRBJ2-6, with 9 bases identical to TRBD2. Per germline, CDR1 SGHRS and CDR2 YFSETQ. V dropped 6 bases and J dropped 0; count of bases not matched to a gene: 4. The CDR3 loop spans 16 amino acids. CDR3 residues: CASMVAGVSGANVLTF. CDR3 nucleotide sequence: TGCGCCAGCATGGTAGCGGGGGTCTCTGGGGCCAACGTCCTGACTTTC.

DNA of the CDR3: TGTGCCAGCTCACCAATCGTGGACAGCTCTGGAAACACCATATATTTT. Translated: CASSPIVDSSGNTIYF. The V gene is TRBV18, the J gene TRBJ1-3, with TRBD1 as a possible D gene (6 bases). The V gene's germline CDR1 is KGHSH and CDR2 LQKENI. Trimming left V 2 bases short and J 0 bases short, with 11 bases between. There are 16 residues in the CDR3. The full variable domain, its missing parts supplied by reference TRBV18 and TRBJ1-3, is NAGVMQNPRHLVRRRGQEARLRCSPMKGHSHVYWYRQLPEEGLKFMVYLQKENIIDESGMPKERFSAEFPKEGPSILRIQQVVRGDSAAYFCASSPIVDSSGNTIYFGEGSWLTVV.

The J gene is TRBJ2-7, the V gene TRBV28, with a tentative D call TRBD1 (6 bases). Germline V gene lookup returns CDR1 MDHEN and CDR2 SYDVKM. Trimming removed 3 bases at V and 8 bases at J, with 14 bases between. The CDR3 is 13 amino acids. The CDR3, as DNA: TGTGCCAGCAGTTTGGGGGCCCACATGAAGCAGTACGTC. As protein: CASSLGAHMKQYV.

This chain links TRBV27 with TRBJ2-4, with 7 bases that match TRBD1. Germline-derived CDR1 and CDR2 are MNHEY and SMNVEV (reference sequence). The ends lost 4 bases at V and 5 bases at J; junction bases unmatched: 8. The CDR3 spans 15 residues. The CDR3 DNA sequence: TGTGCCAGCAGTTCCCCACAGGGGAGTCAAAACATTCAGTACTTC. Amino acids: CASSSPQGSQNIQYF.

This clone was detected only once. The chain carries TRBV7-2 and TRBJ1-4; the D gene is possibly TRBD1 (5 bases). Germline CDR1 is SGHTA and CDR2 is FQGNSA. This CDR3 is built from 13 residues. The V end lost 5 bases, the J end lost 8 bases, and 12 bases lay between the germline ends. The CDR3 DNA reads TGTGCCAGCAGCGGTACAGGAGGGGAAAAACTGTTTTTT. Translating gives CASSGTGGEKLFF. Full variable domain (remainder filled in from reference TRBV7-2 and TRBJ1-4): GAGVSQSPSNKVTEKGKDVELRCDPISGHTALYWYRQSLGQGLEFLIYFQGNSAPDKSGLPSDRFSAERTGGSVSTLTIQRTQQEDSAVYLCASSGTGGEKLFFGSGTQLSVL.

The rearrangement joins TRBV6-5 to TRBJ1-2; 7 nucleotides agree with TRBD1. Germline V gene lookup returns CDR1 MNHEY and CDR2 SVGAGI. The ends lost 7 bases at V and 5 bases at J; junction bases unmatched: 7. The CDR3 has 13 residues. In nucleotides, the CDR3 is TGTGCCAGCAAACCGGGACAGCCATATGGCTACACCTTC. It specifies CASKPGQPYGYTF.

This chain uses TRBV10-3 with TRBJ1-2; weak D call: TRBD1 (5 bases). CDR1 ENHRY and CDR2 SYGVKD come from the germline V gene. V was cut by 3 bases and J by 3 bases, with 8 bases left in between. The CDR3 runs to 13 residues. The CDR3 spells CAISDSGDYGYTF. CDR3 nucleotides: TGTGCCATCAGTGATTCGGGGGACTATGGCTACACCTTC.

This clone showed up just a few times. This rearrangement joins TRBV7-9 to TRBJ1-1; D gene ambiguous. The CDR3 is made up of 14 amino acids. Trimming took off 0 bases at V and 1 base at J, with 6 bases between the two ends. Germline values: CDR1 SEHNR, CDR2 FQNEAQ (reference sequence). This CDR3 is CASSLAYKNTEAFF. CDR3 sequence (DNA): TGTGCCAGCAGCTTAGCGTACAAGAACACTGAAGCTTTCTTT.

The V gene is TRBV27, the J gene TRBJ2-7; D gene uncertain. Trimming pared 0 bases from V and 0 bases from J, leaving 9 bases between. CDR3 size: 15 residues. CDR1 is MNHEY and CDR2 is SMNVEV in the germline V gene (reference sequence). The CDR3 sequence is CASSLSSVASYEQYF. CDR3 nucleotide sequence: TGTGCCAGCAGTTTATCTAGTGTAGCCTCCTACGAGCAGTACTTC.

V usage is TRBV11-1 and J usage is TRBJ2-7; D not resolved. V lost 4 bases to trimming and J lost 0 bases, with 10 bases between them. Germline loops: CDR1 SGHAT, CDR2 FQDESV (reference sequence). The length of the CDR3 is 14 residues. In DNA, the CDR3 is TGTGCCAGCAGCTCCATGTGGAGCTCCTACGAGCAGTACTTC. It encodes CASSSMWSSYEQYF.

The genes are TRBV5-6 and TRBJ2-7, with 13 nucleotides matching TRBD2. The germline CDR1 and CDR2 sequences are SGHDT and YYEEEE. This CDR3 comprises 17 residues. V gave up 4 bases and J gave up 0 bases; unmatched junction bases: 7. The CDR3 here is CASSHGLAGESSYEQYV. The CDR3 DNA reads TGTGCCAGCAGCCACGGACTAGCGGGGGAGAGCTCCTACGAGCAGTACGTC.

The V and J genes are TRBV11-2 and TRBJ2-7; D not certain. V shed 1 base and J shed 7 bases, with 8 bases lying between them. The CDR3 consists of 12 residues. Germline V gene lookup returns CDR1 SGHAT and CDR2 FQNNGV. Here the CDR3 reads CASSLAASEQYF. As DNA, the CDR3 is TGTGCCAGCAGCTTAGCCGCTAGTGAGCAGTACTTC. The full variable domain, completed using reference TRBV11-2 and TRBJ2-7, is EAGVAQSPRYKIIEKRQSVAFWCNPISGHATLYWYQQILGQGPKLLIQFQNNGVVDDSQLPKDRFSAERLKGVDSTLKIQPAKLEDSAVYLCASSLAASEQYFGPGTRLTVT.

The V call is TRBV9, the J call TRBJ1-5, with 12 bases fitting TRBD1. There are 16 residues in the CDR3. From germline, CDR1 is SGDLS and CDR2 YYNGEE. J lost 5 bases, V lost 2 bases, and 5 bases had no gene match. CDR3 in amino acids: CASSVGQGARDQPQHF. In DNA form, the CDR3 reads TGTGCCAGCAGCGTGGGACAGGGGGCCAGGGATCAGCCCCAGCATTTT.